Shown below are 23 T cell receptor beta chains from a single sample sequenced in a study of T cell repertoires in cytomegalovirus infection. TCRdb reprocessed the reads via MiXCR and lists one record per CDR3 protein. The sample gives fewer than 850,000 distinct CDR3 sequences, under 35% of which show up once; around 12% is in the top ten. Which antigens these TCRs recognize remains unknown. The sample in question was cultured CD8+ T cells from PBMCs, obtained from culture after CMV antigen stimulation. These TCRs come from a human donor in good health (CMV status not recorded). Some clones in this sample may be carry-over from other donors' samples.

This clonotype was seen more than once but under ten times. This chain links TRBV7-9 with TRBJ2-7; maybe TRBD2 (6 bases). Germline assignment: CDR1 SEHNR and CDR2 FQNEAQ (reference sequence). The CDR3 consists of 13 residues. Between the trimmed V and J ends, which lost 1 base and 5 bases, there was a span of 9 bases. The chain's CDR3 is CASSLVAGNEQYF. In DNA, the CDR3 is TGTGCCAGCAGCTTAGTGGCGGGGAACGAGCAGTACTTC.

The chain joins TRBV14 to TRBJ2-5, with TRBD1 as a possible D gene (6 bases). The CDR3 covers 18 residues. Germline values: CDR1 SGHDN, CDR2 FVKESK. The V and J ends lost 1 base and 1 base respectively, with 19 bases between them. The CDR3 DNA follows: TGTGCCAGCAGCCAAGGACCACAGGGCCCAACCCTCCAAGAGACCCAGTACTTC. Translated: CASSQGPQGPTLQETQYF.

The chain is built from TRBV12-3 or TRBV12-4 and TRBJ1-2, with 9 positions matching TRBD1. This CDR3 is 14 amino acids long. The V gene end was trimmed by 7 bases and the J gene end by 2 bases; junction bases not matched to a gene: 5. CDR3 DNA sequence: TGTGCCAGCACCTGGACAGGGGAGAACTATGGCTACACCTTC. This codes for CASTWTGENYGYTF.

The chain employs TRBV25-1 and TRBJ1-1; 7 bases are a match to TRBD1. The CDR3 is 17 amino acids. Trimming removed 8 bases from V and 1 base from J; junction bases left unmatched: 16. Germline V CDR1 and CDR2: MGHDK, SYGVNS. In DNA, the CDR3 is TGTGCCAGCTGGGGAGGGGGCCGCGCGCCGACGAACACTGAAGCTTTCTTT. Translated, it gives CASWGGGRAPTNTEAFF.

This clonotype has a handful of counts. CDR3 residues: CASSPLRTGEVFGSPLHF. For the CDR3, the DNA is TGTGCCAGCAGCCCCCTGCGGACAGGGGAGGTCTTCGGGTCACCCCTCCACTTT. V and J are TRBV5-4 and TRBJ1-6, with 9 nucleotides matching TRBD1. Germline V CDR1 and CDR2: SGHNT, YYREEE (reference sequence). The V gene end was trimmed by 4 bases and the J gene end by 10 bases; junction bases not matched to a gene: 18. The CDR3 runs 18 residues.

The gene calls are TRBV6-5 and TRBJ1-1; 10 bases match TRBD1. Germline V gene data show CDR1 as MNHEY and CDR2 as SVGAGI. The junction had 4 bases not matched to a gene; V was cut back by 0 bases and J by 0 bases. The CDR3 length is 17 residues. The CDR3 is CASSYSATGGLNTEAFF. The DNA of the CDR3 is TGTGCCAGCAGTTACTCCGCGACAGGGGGCTTGAACACTGAAGCTTTCTTT.

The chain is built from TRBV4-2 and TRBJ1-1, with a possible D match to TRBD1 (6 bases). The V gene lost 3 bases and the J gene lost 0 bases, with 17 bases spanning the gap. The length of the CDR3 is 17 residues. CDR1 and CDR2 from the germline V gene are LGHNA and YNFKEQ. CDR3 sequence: CASSHDVGTHMNTEAFF. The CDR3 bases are TGTGCCAGCAGCCATGACGTGGGGACACACATGAACACTGAAGCTTTCTTT.

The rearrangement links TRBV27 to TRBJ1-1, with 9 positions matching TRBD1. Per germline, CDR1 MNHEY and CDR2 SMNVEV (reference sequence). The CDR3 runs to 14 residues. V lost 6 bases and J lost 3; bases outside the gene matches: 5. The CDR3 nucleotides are TGTGCCAGCAGGACAGGGGGGATGTACACTGAAGCTTTCTTT. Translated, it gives CASRTGGMYTEAFF.

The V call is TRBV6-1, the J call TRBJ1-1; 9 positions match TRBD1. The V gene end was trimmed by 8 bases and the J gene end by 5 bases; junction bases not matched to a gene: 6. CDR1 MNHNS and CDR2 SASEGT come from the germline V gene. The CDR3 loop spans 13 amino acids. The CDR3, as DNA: TGTGCCAGCGGGCCCGGGACAGGGACTGAAGCTTTCTTT. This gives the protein CASGPGTGTEAFF.

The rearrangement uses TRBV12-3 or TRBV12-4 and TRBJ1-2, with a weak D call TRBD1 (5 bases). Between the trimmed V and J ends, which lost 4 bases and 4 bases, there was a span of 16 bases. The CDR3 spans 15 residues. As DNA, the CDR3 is TGTGCCAGCAGTTCCACCCTGACAGCCGTCTATGGCTACACCTTC. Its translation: CASSSTLTAVYGYTF.

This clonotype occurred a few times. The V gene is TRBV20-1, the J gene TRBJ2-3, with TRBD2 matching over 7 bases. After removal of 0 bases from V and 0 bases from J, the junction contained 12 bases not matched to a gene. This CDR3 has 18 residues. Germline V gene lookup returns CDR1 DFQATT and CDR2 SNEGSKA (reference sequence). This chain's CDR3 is CSARDGAGVYWSTDTQYF. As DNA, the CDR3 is TGCAGTGCTAGAGATGGCGCGGGGGTGTACTGGAGCACAGATACGCAGTATTTT.

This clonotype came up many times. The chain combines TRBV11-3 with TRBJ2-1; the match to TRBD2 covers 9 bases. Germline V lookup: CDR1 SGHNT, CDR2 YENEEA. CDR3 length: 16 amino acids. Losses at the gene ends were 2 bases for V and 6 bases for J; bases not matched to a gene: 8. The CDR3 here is CASSLNMLAGSNEQFF. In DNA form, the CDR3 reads TGTGCCAGCAGCTTAAATATGCTAGCGGGGTCCAATGAGCAGTTCTTC. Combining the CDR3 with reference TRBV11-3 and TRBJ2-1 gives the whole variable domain EAGVVQSPRYKIIEKKQPVAFWCNPISGHNTLYWYLQNLGQGPELLIRYENEEAVDDSQLPKDRFSAERLKGVDSTLKIQPAELGDSAVYLCASSLNMLAGSNEQFFGPGTRLTVL.

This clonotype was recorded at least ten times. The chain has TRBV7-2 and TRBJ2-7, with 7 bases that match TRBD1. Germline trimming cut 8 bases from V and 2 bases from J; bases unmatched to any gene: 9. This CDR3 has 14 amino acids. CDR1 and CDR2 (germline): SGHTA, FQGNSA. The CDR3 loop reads CASGDRVFTYEQYF. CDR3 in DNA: TGTGCCAGCGGAGACAGGGTTTTTACCTACGAGCAGTACTTC.

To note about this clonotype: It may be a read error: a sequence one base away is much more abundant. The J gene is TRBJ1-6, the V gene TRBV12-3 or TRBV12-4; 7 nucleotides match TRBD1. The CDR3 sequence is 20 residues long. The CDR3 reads CASRLITGTDESSYNSPFHF. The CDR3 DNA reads TGTGCCAGCAGGTTGATAACCGGGACAGACGAGAGCTCCTATAATTCACCCTTCCACTTT.

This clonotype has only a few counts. In DNA, the CDR3 is TGCGCCAGCAGCCAAGATGGGATTGGTTTGGCAGGGTACGAAATTAGCAATCAGCCCCAGCATTTT. Protein sequence: CASSQDGIGLAGYEISNQPQHF. This chain joins TRBV4-1 and TRBJ1-5; weak D call: TRBD1 (5 bases). There are 22 residues in the CDR3. The V end was cut by 0 bases, the J end by 0 bases, with 27 bases between. Germline-derived CDR1 and CDR2 are MGHRA and YSYEKL.

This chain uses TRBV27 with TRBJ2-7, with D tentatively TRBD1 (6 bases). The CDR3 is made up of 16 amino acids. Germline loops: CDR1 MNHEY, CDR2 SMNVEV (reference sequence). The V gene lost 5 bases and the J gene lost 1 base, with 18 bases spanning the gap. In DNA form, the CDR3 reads TGTGCCAGCAGTAAGGGGGTGGGGTCACCTTCCTACGAGCAGTACTTC. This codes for CASSKGVGSPSYEQYF.

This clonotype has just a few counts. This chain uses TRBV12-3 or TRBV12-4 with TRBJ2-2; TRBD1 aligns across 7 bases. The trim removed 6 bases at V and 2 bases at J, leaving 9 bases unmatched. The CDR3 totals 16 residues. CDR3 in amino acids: CASSLDRDLNTGELFF. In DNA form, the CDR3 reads TGTGCCAGCAGCCTCGACAGGGACCTAAACACCGGGGAGCTGTTTTTT.

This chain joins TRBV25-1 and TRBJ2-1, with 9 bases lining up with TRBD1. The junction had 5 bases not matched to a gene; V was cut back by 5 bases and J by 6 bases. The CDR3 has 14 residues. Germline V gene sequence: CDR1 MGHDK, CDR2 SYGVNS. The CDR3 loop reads CASSTGTGTNEQFF. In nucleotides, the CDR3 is TGTGCCAGCAGTACCGGGACAGGGACCAATGAGCAGTTCTTC.

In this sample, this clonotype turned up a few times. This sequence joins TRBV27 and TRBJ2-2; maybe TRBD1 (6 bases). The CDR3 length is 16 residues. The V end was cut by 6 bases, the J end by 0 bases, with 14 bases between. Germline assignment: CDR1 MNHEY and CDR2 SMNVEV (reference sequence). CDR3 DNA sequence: TGTGCCAGCAGCCGATCCGGGACAACGAACACCGGGGAGCTGTTTTTT. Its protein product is CASSRSGTTNTGELFF.

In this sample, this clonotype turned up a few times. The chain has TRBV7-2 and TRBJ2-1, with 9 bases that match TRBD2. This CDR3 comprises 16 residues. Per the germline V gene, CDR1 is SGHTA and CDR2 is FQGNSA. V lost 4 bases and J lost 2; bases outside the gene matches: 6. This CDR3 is CASSSLAGAPYNEQFF. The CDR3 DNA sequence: TGTGCCAGCAGCTCCTTAGCGGGGGCTCCCTACAATGAGCAGTTCTTC. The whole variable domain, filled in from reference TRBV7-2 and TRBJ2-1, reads GAGVSQSPSNKVTEKGKDVELRCDPISGHTALYWYRQSLGQGLEFLIYFQGNSAPDKSGLPSDRFSAERTGGSVSTLTIQRTQQEDSAVYLCASSSLAGAPYNEQFFGPGTRLTVL.

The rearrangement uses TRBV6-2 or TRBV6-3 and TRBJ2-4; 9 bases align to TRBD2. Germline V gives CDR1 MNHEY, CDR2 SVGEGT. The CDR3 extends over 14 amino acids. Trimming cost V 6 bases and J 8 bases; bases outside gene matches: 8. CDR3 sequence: CASRPAGGRHIQYF. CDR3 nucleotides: TGTGCCAGCAGACCTGCGGGGGGGAGGCACATTCAGTACTTC.

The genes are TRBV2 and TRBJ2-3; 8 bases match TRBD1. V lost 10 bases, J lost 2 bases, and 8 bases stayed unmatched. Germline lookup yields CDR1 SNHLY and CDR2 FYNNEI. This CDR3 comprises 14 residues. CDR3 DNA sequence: TGTGCCACCCTGACAGGGGCCTCCACAGATACGCAGTATTTT. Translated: CATLTGASTDTQYF. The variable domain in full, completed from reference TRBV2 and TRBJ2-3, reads EPEVTQTPSHQVTQMGQEVILRCVPISNHLYFYWYRQILGQKVEFLVSFYNNEISEKSEIFDDQFSVERPDGSNFTLKIRSTKLEDSAMYFCATLTGASTDTQYFGPGTRLTVL.

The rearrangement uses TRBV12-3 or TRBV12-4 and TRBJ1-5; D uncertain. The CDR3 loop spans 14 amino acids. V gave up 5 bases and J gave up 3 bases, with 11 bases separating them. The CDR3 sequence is CASSLPGVNQPQHF. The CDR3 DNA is TGTGCCAGCAGTCTACCAGGCGTCAATCAGCCCCAGCATTTT.